These 9 T cell receptor beta chains were sequenced from one sample in a study of T cells in Graves' hyperthyroidism and ophthalmopathy. TCR beta CDR3 sequences were amplified from RNA transcripts. The HTBI set primed first-round TCR CDR3 RT-PCR. TCRdb re-analysed the multiplex PCR reads in MiXCR, keeping a single row per CDR3 protein. The data show 310,000 or so distinct CDR3 sequences, with over 15% seen just once and just over 55% held by the top ten. The specimen was blood. These receptors all come from a woman aged 60-75 years with Graves' ophthalmopathy.

Ten or more counts support this clonotype. The CDR3 loop reads CATSRDPAGFYEQYF. In DNA form, the CDR3 reads TGTGCCACCAGCAGAGATCCGGCAGGGTTCTACGAGCAGTACTTC. This rearrangement joins TRBV15 to TRBJ2-7; D is perhaps TRBD1 (5 bases). The CDR3 has 15 amino acids. Germline CDR1 reads LNHNV; CDR2 reads YYDKDF (reference sequence). Trimming stripped 0 bases from V and 3 bases from J, with 12 bases between. Full variable domain (remainder filled in from reference TRBV15 and TRBJ2-7): DAMVIQNPRYQVTQFGKPVTLSCSQTLNHNVMYWYQQKSSQAPKLLFHYYDKDFNNEADTPDNFQSRRPNTSFCFLDIRSPGLGDTAMYLCATSRDPAGFYEQYFGPGTRLTVT.

The chain carries TRBV24-1 and TRBJ2-2; D gene unclear. Trimming stripped 4 bases from V and 3 bases from J, with 11 bases between. Germline assignment: CDR1 KGHDR and CDR2 SFDVKD. The CDR3 runs to 15 residues. The CDR3 loop reads CATSDQGLDTGELFF. CDR3 in DNA: TGTGCCACCAGTGACCAAGGTCTTGACACCGGGGAGCTGTTTTTT.

This clonotype has just a few counts. The rearrangement links TRBV19 to TRBJ1-1; TRBD1 agrees at 8 bases. The V segment lost 6 bases and the J segment 1 base; nucleotides outside the gene matches: 10. Germline lookup yields CDR1 LNHDA and CDR2 SQIVND (reference sequence). The length of the CDR3 is 16 residues. CDR3 loop: CASSRQGIEGNTEAFF. Written as DNA, the CDR3 is TGTGCCAGTAGCCGACAGGGGATTGAGGGGAACACTGAAGCTTTCTTT.

The sample holds a few counts of this clonotype. The CDR3 region is CASSPNRVVPNEQFF. The CDR3 DNA is TGCGCCAGCAGCCCGAACAGGGTCGTACCCAATGAGCAGTTCTTC. V gene TRBV4-3 combines with J gene TRBJ2-1; possible D gene TRBD1, 6 bases. The CDR3 loop spans 15 amino acids. The germline V and J ends were trimmed by 4 bases and 6 bases, with 16 bases remaining between them. Germline CDR1 and CDR2: LGHNA and YSLEER.

In its sample, this clonotype was seen many times. The genes are TRBV5-1 and TRBJ1-2; D perhaps matches TRBD1 (5 bases). Per the germline V gene, CDR1 is SGHRS and CDR2 is YFSETQ. With 2 bases removed from V and 3 bases from J, the gap between germline ends came to 17 bases. The CDR3 runs 16 residues. The chain's CDR3 is CASSLDQGFGDYGYTF. The CDR3 nucleotides read TGCGCCAGCAGCTTAGACCAGGGATTTGGCGACTATGGCTACACCTTC.

There are many counts of this clonotype. The rearrangement uses TRBV12-3 or TRBV12-4 and TRBJ1-2; 7 bases match TRBD1. The CDR3 has 13 residues. Trimming removed 7 bases from V and 3 bases from J; junction bases left unmatched: 5. This CDR3 reads CASTPDRDYGYTF. CDR3 DNA: TGTGCCAGCACCCCAGACAGGGACTATGGCTACACCTTC.

The chain is built from TRBV5-1 and TRBJ2-1, with a tentative D call TRBD1 (5 bases). The V end was cut by 5 bases, the J end by 5 bases, with 17 bases between. Germline lookup yields CDR1 SGHRS and CDR2 YFSETQ. The CDR3 totals 15 residues. The CDR3 nucleotides are TGCGCCAGCAGGATGACAGCTTTACCTAACAATGAGCAGTTCTTC. Amino acids: CASRMTALPNNEQFF. Filled out from reference TRBV5-1 and TRBJ2-1, the complete variable domain reads KAGVTQTPRYLIKTRGQQVTLSCSPISGHRSVSWYQQTPGQGLQFLFEYFSETQRNKGNFPGRFSGRQFSNSRSEMNVSTLELGDSALYLCASRMTALPNNEQFFGPGTRLTVL.

This clonotype was seen only a few times. This chain joins TRBV20-1 and TRBJ2-6, with D unclear. V gave up 5 bases and J gave up 0 bases, with 8 bases separating them. The V gene's germline CDR1 is DFQATT and CDR2 SNEGSKA (reference sequence). This CDR3 has 14 residues. The CDR3 is CSAQQSSGANVLTF. In DNA, the CDR3 is TGCAGTGCTCAACAGAGCTCTGGGGCCAACGTCCTGACTTTC.

V usage is TRBV6-1 and J usage is TRBJ1-4, with D possibly TRBD1 on 6 matching bases. Trimming removed 5 bases from V and 10 bases from J, with 23 bases in between. Looked up from germline, CDR1 is MNHNS and CDR2 is SASEGT. This CDR3 spans 16 amino acids. CDR3 in amino acids: CASSPRLAGAVGKLFF. The CDR3 nucleotides are TGTGCCAGCAGTCCCCGCTTGGCAGGGGCGGTTGGAAAACTGTTTTTT.